These 4 T cell receptor beta chains came from one sample sequenced in a study of vaccination effects on CD4 cells after COVID-19. No antigen has been identified for these receptors. Culture lasted over 9 days before CD4+ T cell isolation. Each person got two doses of an mRNA SARS-CoV-2 vaccine, BNT162b2 or mRNA-1273. The data were produced by immunoSEQ multiplex PCR, yet TCRdb's version contains in-frame clones alone and is incomplete. The sample has fewer than 40,000 clones; 74% are singletons. The starting material was CD4+ T cells from PBMCs cultured without peptide, obtained after COVID-19 vaccination. The receptors were gathered from a human donor who received a COVID-19 vaccine.

V usage is TRBV27 and J usage is TRBJ2-5, with D possibly being TRBD2 (7 bases). Germline loops: CDR1 MNHEY, CDR2 SMNVEV (reference sequence). The CDR3 sequence is 14 residues long. The V end lost 5 bases, the J end lost 7 bases, and 17 bases lay between the germline ends. CDR3 bases: TGTGCCAGCAGTCCCAGGGGTCCGGGGGGGACCCAGTACTTC. Amino acids: CASSPRGPGGTQYF.

The chain is built from TRBV19 and TRBJ1-2; TRBD1 aligns across 9 bases. The CDR3 loop spans 18 amino acids. After removal of 6 bases from V and 8 bases from J, the junction contained 22 bases not matched to a gene. CDR1 and CDR2 from the germline V gene are LNHDA and SQIVND (reference sequence). CDR3: CASRPWGLLQGAVHGYTF. The CDR3 DNA sequence: TGTGCCAGTAGGCCTTGGGGACTTTTACAGGGGGCCGTTCACGGCTACACCTTC.

V usage is TRBV7-6 and J usage is TRBJ1-2, with D possibly TRBD1 on 6 matching bases. Trimming shortened V by 5 bases and J by 8 bases, and 21 bases separated the two germline ends. Germline lookup yields CDR1 SGHVS and CDR2 FNYEAQ. There are 15 residues in the CDR3. For the CDR3, the DNA is TGTGCCAGCAGCCCCGGATGGGCGGGGGGCCGCGGCTACACCTTC. It translates to CASSPGWAGGRGYTF.

The rearrangement links TRBV27 to TRBJ1-1, with 8 positions matching TRBD1. Germline values: CDR1 MNHEY, CDR2 SMNVEV (reference sequence). The ends lost 6 bases at V and 5 bases at J; junction bases unmatched: 5. This CDR3 comprises 13 residues. DNA for the CDR3: TGTGCCAGCAGCCAGGACAGGGTGACTGAAGCTTTCTTT. Its protein product is CASSQDRVTEAFF.